The rows below give T cell receptor beta chains drawn from one sample of a study of CD8+ T cells in alopecia areata. Sequenced by immunoSEQ multiplex PCR; TCRdb stores in-frame clones only, minus some. This table holds around 100,000 clones, approximately 58% found once. Sequencing was carried out using CD4+ T cells sorted from blood. The receptor set was obtained from a human donor in good health. CDR3s include the opening cysteine and the closing phenylalanine or tryptophan. Each record gives: V gene, clone size, J gene, D gene, CDR3 protein, CDR3 DNA. The D gene is left open where the match is weak. Size is omitted from some rows. Given values are once, few, many or a class for expanded clones.

>TRBV2|NA|TRBJ2-7|TRBD1
CASPVMGTGGYEQYF
TGTGCCAGCCCTGTCATGGGGACAGGGGGCTACGAGCAGTACTTC
>TRBV30|NA|TRBJ2-3|TRBD2
CAWSATSGGTDTQYF
TGTGCCTGGAGTGCAACTAGCGGGGGCACAGATACGCAGTATTTT
>TRBV9|NA|TRBJ2-6|NA
CASSVHRSGANVLTF
TGTGCCAGCAGCGTACACCGCTCTGGGGCCAACGTCCTGACTTTC
>TRBV6-5|NA|TRBJ1-4|TRBD1
CASSYSSGTGSLSLFF
TGTGCCAGCAGTTACTCGAGTGGGACAGGGTCGTTATCACTGTTTTTT
>TRBV30|few|TRBJ1-1|NA
CAWSVVRGHTEAFF
TGTGCCTGGAGTGTGGTGAGGGGCCACACTGAAGCTTTCTTT
>TRBV5-4|NA|TRBJ2-7|NA
CASSLGQTTYEQYF
TGTGCCAGCAGCCTCGGGCAGACTACCTACGAGCAGTACTTC
>TRBV29-1|once|TRBJ2-7|TRBD2
CSVGNPGLAGPADEQYF
TGCAGCGTCGGGAATCCGGGACTAGCGGGCCCGGCGGACGAGCAGTACTTC
>TRBV29-1|NA|TRBJ1-4|NA
CSVESGGGEKLFF
TGCAGCGTTGAATCTGGGGGCGGCGAAAAACTGTTTTTT
>TRBV7-2|NA|TRBJ2-2|TRBD2
CASSLNVLAGVNTGELFF
TGTGCCAGCAGCTTGAATGTACTAGCGGGGGTGAACACCGGGGAGCTGTTTTTT
>TRBV4-2|NA|TRBJ1-1|TRBD1
CASSLGRGTEAFF
TGTGCCAGCAGCTTGGGCAGGGGGACTGAAGCTTTCTTT
>TRBV30|NA|TRBJ2-7|NA
CAWSGVFVDEQYF
TGTGCCTGGAGTGGGGTCTTCGTCGACGAGCAGTACTTC
>TRBV4-1|NA|TRBJ1-6|NA
CASSQGQNSPLHF
TGCGCCAGCAGCCAAGGACAGAATTCACCCCTCCACTTT
>TRBV29-1|few|TRBJ2-3|TRBD1
CSVDGTGRTQYF
TGCAGCGTTGATGGGACAGGGAGGACGCAGTATTTT
>TRBV10-3|NA|TRBJ1-1|NA
CAISESSGGGDTEAFF
TGTGCCATCAGTGAGTCGAGTGGGGGCGGGGACACTGAAGCTTTCTTT
>TRBV5-4|NA|TRBJ2-4|NA
CASSLAQQGGWNIQYF
TGTGCCAGCAGCTTGGCCCAACAGGGCGGGTGGAACATTCAGTACTTC
>TRBV15|NA|TRBJ2-7|TRBD2
CATSLLAGGRYEQYF
TGTGCCACCAGCTTGCTAGCGGGGGGGCGCTACGAGCAGTACTTC
>TRBV9|NA|TRBJ2-5|NA
CASSVVAGYQETQYF
TGTGCCAGCAGCGTAGTTGCGGGGTACCAAGAGACCCAGTACTTC
>TRBV7-2|NA|TRBJ1-6|NA
CASSLFTGNSPLHF
TGTGCCAGCAGCTTATTCACGGGGAATTCACCCCTCCACTTT
>TRBV11-2|few|TRBJ2-1|TRBD2
CASSFRAGGPGNEQFF
TGTGCCAGCAGCTTTCGAGCGGGGGGGCCCGGCAATGAGCAGTTCTTC
>TRBV19|NA|TRBJ1-5|TRBD1
CASRGQGVSNQPQHF
TGTGCCAGTAGGGGGCAGGGGGTCAGCAATCAGCCCCAGCATTTT
>TRBV4-1|NA|TRBJ2-7|TRBD1
CASRPKTGDRGEQYF
TGCGCCAGCAGACCTAAAACCGGAGACAGGGGGGAGCAGTACTTC
>TRBV29-1|NA|TRBJ2-2|NA
CSVVGALNTGELFF
TGCAGCGTTGTGGGGGCCCTTAACACCGGGGAGCTGTTTTTT
>TRBV7-9|few|TRBJ2-3|TRBD2
CASSLDVAGGGRTDTQYF
TGTGCCAGCAGCTTAGACGTTGCCGGCGGGGGGCGCACAGATACGCAGTATTTT
>TRBV20-1|NA|TRBJ2-3|NA
CSAKEFDTQYF
TGCAGTGCTAAAGAATTCGATACGCAGTATTTT
>TRBV19|NA|TRBJ2-1|NA
CASSISAVSYNEQFF
TGTGCCAGTAGTATAAGCGCCGTCTCCTACAATGAGCAGTTCTTC
>TRBV6-5|NA|TRBJ2-3|TRBD1
CASSRQGLSSDTQYF
TGTGCCAGCAGCCGACAGGGTTTAAGTTCAGATACGCAGTATTTT
>TRBV25-1|NA|TRBJ2-5|TRBD2
CASSAGLAGGGPRETQYF
TGTGCCAGCAGTGCTGGGCTAGCGGGCGGGGGACCACGTGAGACCCAGTACTTC
>TRBV5-6|NA|TRBJ1-6|NA
CASSLASHGNSPLHF
TGTGCCAGCAGCTTGGCGTCTCACGGAAATTCACCCCTCCACTTT
>TRBV25-1|NA|TRBJ1-2|TRBD1
CASSEAGGSYGYTF
TGTGCCAGCAGTGAAGCAGGGGGCTCCTATGGCTACACCTTC
>TRBV30|NA|TRBJ2-7|NA
CAWSVQGKSYEQYF
TGTGCCTGGAGTGTACAGGGCAAGTCCTACGAGCAGTACTTC
>TRBV7-9|NA|TRBJ1-6|NA
CASSSRRDTANSPLHF
TGTGCCAGCAGCTCCCGGCGGGACACAGCTAATTCACCCCTCCACTTT
>TRBV9|NA|TRBJ2-1|TRBD2
CASSVRGLAGVNYNEQFF
TGTGCCAGCAGCGTAAGGGGACTAGCGGGGGTAAACTACAATGAGCAGTTCTTC
>TRBV9|NA|TRBJ1-2|NA
CASSVGHSYGYTF
TGTGCCAGCAGCGTCGGACATAGCTATGGCTACACCTTC